These T cell receptor beta chains were read from a single sample in a study of blood T cell repertoires in COVID-19. Profiling relied on immunoSEQ multiplex PCR, and the TCRdb table lists in-frame clones only, not all of them. The table shows 210,000 or so clones, with about 84% occurring only once. Input material: peripheral blood. The receptors were sampled from a woman older than 75 with COVID-19, enrolled during active disease. The CDR3 runs from the conserved cysteine through the conserved F or W. Fields, in order: V gene, clone size, J gene, D gene, CDR3 protein, CDR3 DNA. The D gene is left open where the match is weak. Size values are once, few and many counts, or a class for expanded clones, and some rows have none.

>TRBV14|-|TRBJ1-2|TRBD1
CASSLGQGGWAYGYTF
TGTGCCAGCAGTCTCGGACAGGGAGGTTGGGCCTATGGCTACACCTTC
>TRBV6-8|-|TRBJ1-2|-
CASSRDSHYGYTF
TGTGCCAGCAGTCGTGACAGTCACTATGGCTACACCTTC
>TRBV5-1|-|TRBJ2-2|-
CASWNRAHNTGELFF
TGCGCCAGCTGGAACAGGGCCCACAACACCGGGGAGCTGTTTTTT
>TRBV29-1|-|TRBJ1-1|-
CSVVPGRGAFF
TGCAGCGTTGTACCAGGGAGGGGCGCTTTCTTT
>TRBV10-3|-|TRBJ2-5|TRBD2
CASRGIGWETQYF
TGTGCTTCGCGGGGGATAGGGTGGGAGACCCAGTACTTC
>TRBV11-3|-|TRBJ2-1|-
CASSLARDNEQFF
TGTGCCAGCAGCTTGGCGCGGGACAATGAGCAGTTCTTC
>TRBV27|-|TRBJ1-4|TRBD1
CASSDGTGGGKLFF
TGTGCCAGCAGTGACGGGACAGGGGGGGGAAAACTGTTTTTT
>TRBV4-1|-|TRBJ2-2|-
CASSRDFNGGELFF
TGCGCCAGCAGCCGGGACTTCAACGGCGGGGAGCTGTTTTTT
>TRBV23-1|once|TRBJ2-5|TRBD1
CASSQRTGNVETQYF
TGCGCCAGCAGTCAACGGACAGGGAACGTAGAGACCCAGTACTTC
>TRBV3-1/TRBV3-2|-|TRBJ2-5|-
CASSQGLAETQYF
TGTGCCAGCAGCCAAGGACTTGCGGAGACCCAGTACTTC
>TRBV7-9|few|TRBJ2-7|-
CASSPGSYEQYF
TGTGCCAGCAGCCCCGGGTCCTACGAGCAGTACTTC
>TRBV5-6|-|TRBJ2-7|-
CASSLVVTPSYEQYF
TGTGCCAGCAGCTTGGTTGTGACACCCTCCTACGAGCAGTACTTC
>TRBV6-1|-|TRBJ1-3|TRBD1
CASSEIWDRGGNTIYF
TGTGCCAGCAGTGAAATTTGGGACAGGGGTGGAAACACCATATATTTT
>TRBV4-1|-|TRBJ2-7|TRBD2
CASSQDGGLRLAGAYEQYF
TGCGCCAGCAGCCAAGATGGGGGACTGCGCCTAGCGGGGGCCTACGAGCAGTACTTC
>TRBV5-1|-|TRBJ2-7|TRBD1
CASSFQPPGQGVWEQYF
TGCGCCAGCAGCTTCCAACCCCCGGGACAGGGGGTGTGGGAGCAGTACTTC
>TRBV21-1|-|TRBJ2-5|-
CASSKKGPSKVKTQYF
TGTGCCAGCAGCAAAAAGGGTCCTAGCAAGGTAAAGACCCAGTACTTC
>TRBV3-1/TRBV3-2|-|TRBJ2-7|TRBD2
CASSSIPPGLAYPYEQYF
TGTGCCAGCAGCTCTATTCCCCCGGGACTAGCGTATCCCTACGAGCAGTACTTC
>TRBV5-8|-|TRBJ2-1|TRBD2
CATALAGGNEQFF
TGTGCTACCGCCCTAGCGGGAGGCAATGAGCAGTTCTTC
>TRBV6-5|-|TRBJ1-1|-
CASRGQYTEAFF
TGTGCCAGCAGAGGACAGTACACTGAAGCTTTCTTT
>TRBV7-9|-|TRBJ2-1|TRBD2
CASSPRRASGRAYNEQFF
TGTGCCAGCAGCCCACGGAGGGCTAGCGGGAGGGCCTACAATGAGCAGTTCTTC
>TRBV2|-|TRBJ2-3|-
CASSVGSGTQYF
TGTGCCAGCAGTGTCGGGTCGGGTACGCAGTATTTT
>TRBV27|-|TRBJ1-1|TRBD1
CASSTQGGLSTEAFF
TGTGCCAGCAGTACCCAAGGGGGCCTTAGCACTGAAGCTTTCTTT
>TRBV5-1|-|TRBJ2-6|TRBD1
CASSRSEGAVAGANVLTF
TGCGCCAGCAGCCGTAGTGAGGGGGCGGTCGCTGGGGCCAACGTCCTGACTTTC
>TRBV28|-|TRBJ2-7|-
CASSLGSLRAGEQYF
TGTGCCAGCAGTTTAGGTTCACTACGGGCGGGAGAGCAGTACTTC
>TRBV5-1|-|TRBJ2-1|-
CASSLDQSTGGEQFF
TGCGCCAGCAGCTTGGACCAATCCACAGGTGGTGAGCAGTTCTTC
>TRBV5-4|-|TRBJ1-2|TRBD1
CASSLGQGRYGYTF
TGTGCCAGCAGCTTGGGACAGGGTCGGTATGGCTACACCTTC
>TRBV18|-|TRBJ2-3|TRBD2
CASSPELAGTDTQYF
TGTGCCAGCTCACCTGAGCTAGCGGGGACAGATACGCAGTATTTT
>TRBV6-5|-|TRBJ1-5|-
CAGASGQGTQPQHF
TGTGCCGGAGCCTCGGGGCAGGGGACTCAGCCCCAGCATTTT
>TRBV3-1/TRBV3-2|-|TRBJ2-7|-
CASSQGSAGRYEQYF
TGTGCCAGCAGCCAAGGGTCCGCGGGGAGATACGAGCAGTACTTC
>TRBV3-1/TRBV3-2|-|TRBJ1-1|TRBD1
CASSQGTGRTEAFF
TGTGCCAGCAGCCAAGGGACAGGGCGAACTGAAGCTTTCTTT
>TRBV14|-|TRBJ1-4|-
CASSQVAKGAVFF
-
>TRBV3-1/TRBV3-2|-|TRBJ2-7|TRBD2
CASSQLREGEQYF
TGTGCCAGCAGCCAACTTCGGGAGGGCGAGCAGTACTTC
>TRBV5-1|once|TRBJ2-7|-
CASSTDSPSYEQYF
TGCGCCAGCAGCACAGACAGCCCGTCTTACGAGCAGTACTTC
>TRBV28|-|TRBJ2-7|TRBD2
CASSPLGTSSYEQYF
TGTGCCAGCAGTCCCCTCGGGACTAGCTCCTACGAGCAGTACTTC
>TRBV6-1|-|TRBJ2-5|-
CASSEARSAQTQYF
TGTGCCAGCAGTGAAGCGCGGTCGGCGCAGACCCAGTACTTC
>TRBV18|few|TRBJ2-7|TRBD1
CASSNPGQGVRNEQYF
TGTGCCAGCTCAAATCCGGGACAGGGGGTGAGGAACGAGCAGTACTTC
>TRBV5-1|-|TRBJ1-1|TRBD1
CASSPTGTGFRTEAFF
TGCGCCAGCAGCCCCACCGGGACAGGGTTTCGAACTGAAGCTTTCTTT
>TRBV6-5|-|TRBJ1-1|-
CASSAGGGDTEAFF
TGTGCCAGCAGCGCCGGGGGAGGGGACACTGAAGCTTTCTTT
>TRBV5-1|-|TRBJ1-2|TRBD1
CASSPGGTGGDGYTF
TGCGCCAGCAGCCCGGGTGGGACAGGGGGAGATGGCTACACCTTC
>TRBV16|-|TRBJ1-2|-
CASSQLRSNYGYTF
TGTGCCAGCAGCCAATTGCGGTCCAACTATGGCTACACCTTC
>TRBV11-2|-|TRBJ1-5|-
CASSRSLDSNQPQHF
TGTGCCAGCAGCCGGTCGTTGGACTCAAATCAGCCCCAGCATTTT
>TRBV2|-|TRBJ1-6|-
CASSLQGPNSPLHF
TGTGCCAGCAGTTTACAGGGCCCTAATTCACCCCTCCACTTT
>TRBV5-1|-|TRBJ1-3|-
CASRASSGNTIYF
TGCGCCAGCAGGGCCTCCTCGGGAAACACCATATATTTT
>TRBV11-1|-|TRBJ2-3|-
CASSLSGGSTDTQYF
TGTGCCAGCAGCTTAAGCGGAGGGAGCACAGATACGCAGTATTTT
>TRBV6-6|-|TRBJ1-5|-
CASNRGRDQPQHF
TGTGCCAGCAACCGTGGCAGGGATCAGCCCCAGCATTTT
>TRBV6-5|-|TRBJ1-1|-
CASAAPPEAFF
TGTGCCAGCGCGGCCCCACCCGAAGCTTTCTTT
>TRBV7-2|-|TRBJ1-5|TRBD1
CASSLREAGGGNQPQHF
TGTGCCAGCAGCTTAAGGGAGGCAGGGGGAGGCAATCAGCCCCAGCATTTT
>TRBV28|-|TRBJ2-1|TRBD2
CASLATRGSGRFNEQFF
TGTGCCAGCTTGGCCACCCGGGGTAGCGGGAGATTCAATGAGCAGTTCTTC